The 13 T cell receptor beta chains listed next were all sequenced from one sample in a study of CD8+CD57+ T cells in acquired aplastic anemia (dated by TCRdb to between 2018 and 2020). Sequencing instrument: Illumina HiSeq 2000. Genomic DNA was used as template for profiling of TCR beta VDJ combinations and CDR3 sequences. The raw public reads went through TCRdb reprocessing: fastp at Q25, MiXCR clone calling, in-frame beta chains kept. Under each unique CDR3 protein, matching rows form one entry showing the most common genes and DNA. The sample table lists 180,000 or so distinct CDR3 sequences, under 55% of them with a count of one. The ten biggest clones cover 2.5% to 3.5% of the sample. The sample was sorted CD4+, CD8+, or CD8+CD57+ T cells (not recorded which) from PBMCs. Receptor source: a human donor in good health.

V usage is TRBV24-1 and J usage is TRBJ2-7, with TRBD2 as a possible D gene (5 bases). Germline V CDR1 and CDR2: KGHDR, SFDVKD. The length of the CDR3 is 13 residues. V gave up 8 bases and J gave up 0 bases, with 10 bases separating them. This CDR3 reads CATTLAGSYEQYF. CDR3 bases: TGTGCCACCACCCTGGCGGGCTCCTACGAGCAGTACTTC.

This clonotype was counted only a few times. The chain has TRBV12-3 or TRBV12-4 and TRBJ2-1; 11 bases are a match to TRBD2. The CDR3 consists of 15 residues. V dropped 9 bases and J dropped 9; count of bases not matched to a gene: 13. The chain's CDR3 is CASSTGTSGAREQFF. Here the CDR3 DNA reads TGTGCCAGTTCGACCGGGACTAGCGGCGCGCGTGAGCAGTTCTTC.

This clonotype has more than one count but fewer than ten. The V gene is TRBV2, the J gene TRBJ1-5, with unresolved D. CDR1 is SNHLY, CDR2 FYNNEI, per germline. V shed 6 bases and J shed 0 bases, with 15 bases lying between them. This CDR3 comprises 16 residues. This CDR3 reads CASSERADNSNQPQHF. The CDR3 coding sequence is TGTGCCAGCAGCGAAAGGGCAGACAATAGCAATCAGCCCCAGCATTTT.

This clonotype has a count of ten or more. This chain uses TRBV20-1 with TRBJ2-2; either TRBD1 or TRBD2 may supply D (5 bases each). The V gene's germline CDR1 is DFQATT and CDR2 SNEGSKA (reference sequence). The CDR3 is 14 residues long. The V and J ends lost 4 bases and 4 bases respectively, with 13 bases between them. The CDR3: CSAKNPGSTGELFF. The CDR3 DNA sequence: TGCAGTGCTAAAAACCCAGGGAGCACCGGGGAGCTGTTTTTT.

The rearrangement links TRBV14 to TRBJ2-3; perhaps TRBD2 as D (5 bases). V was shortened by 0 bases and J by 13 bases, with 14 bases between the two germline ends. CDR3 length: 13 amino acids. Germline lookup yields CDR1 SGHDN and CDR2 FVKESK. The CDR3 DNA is TGTGCCAGCAGCCAAGATTGGGCTAGCTCCAAGTATTTT. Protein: CASSQDWASSKYF.

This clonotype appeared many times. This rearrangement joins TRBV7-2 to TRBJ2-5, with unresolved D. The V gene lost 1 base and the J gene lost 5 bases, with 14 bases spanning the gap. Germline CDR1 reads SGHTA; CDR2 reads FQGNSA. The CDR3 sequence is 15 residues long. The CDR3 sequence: CASSLVAASGETQYF. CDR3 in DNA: TGTGCCAGCAGCTTAGTCGCAGCCTCTGGGGAGACCCAGTACTTC.

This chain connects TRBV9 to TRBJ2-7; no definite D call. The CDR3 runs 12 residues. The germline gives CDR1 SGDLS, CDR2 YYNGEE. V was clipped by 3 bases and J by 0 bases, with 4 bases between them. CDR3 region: CASSANSYEQYF. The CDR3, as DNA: TGTGCCAGCAGCGCGAACTCCTACGAGCAGTACTTC. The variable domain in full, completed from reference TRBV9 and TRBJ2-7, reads DSGVTQTPKHLITATGQRVTLRCSPRSGDLSVYWYQQSLDQGLQFLIQYYNGEERAKGNILERFSAQQFPDLHSELNLSSLELGDSALYFCASSANSYEQYFGPGTRLTVT.

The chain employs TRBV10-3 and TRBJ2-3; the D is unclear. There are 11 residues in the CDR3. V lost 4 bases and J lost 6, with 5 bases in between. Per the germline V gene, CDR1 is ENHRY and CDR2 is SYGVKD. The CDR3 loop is CAISVRDTQYF. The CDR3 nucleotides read TGTGCCATCAGTGTGAGGGATACGCAGTATTTT.

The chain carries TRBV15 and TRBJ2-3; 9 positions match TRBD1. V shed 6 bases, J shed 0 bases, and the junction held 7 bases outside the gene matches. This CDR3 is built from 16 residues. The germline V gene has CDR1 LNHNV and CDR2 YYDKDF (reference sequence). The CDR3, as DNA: TGTGCCACCAGAAACCCGGGACAGGGAAGCACAGATACGCAGTATTTT. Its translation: CATRNPGQGSTDTQYF.

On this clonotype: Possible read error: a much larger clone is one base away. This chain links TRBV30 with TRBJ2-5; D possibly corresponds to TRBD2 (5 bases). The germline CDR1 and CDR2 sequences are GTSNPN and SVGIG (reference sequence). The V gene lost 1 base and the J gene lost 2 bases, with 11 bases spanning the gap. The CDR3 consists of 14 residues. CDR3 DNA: TGTGCCTGGAGTGATGGACGGGGACAAGAGACCCAGTACTTC. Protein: CAWSDGRGQETQYF.

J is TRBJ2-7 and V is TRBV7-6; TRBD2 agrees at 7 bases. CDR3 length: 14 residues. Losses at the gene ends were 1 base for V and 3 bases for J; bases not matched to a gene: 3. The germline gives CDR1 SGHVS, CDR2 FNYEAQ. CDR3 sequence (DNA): TGTGCCAGCAGCTTAGACAGGACTAGCTACGAGCAGTACTTC. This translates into CASSLDRTSYEQYF.

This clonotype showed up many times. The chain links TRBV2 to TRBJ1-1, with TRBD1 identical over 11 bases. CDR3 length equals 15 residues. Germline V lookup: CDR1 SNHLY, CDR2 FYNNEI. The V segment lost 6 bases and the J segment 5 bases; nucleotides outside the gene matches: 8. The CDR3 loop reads CASRKDRGRDTEAFF. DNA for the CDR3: TGTGCCAGCAGGAAGGACAGGGGGCGAGATACTGAAGCTTTCTTT.

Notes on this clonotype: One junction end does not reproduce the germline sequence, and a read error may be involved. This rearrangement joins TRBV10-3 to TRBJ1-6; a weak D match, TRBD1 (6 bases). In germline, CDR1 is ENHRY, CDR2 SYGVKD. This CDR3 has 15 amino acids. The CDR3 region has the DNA TGTGCCAGCAGTTTGGCGGGGGCAGGGGATTCACCCCTCCACTTT. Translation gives CASSLAGAGDSPLHF.